The 18 T cell receptor beta chains in this list originate from one sample, sequenced in a study of tumor and adjacent non-tumor tissue in lung cancer. RNA was extracted from bulk tissue without any cell sorting. A modified ARM-PCR protocol with three rounds of nested PCR amplified TCRbeta. TCRdb used MiXCR to reprocess the multiplex PCR reads, holding one entry per CDR3 protein. Among roughly 220,000 distinct CDR3 sequences listed, 71% were seen once. The source material was lung tumor tissue. The source is a man aged 60 to 69 with non-small cell lung cancer.

Notes on this clonotype: With a much larger clone just one base away, this may be a read error. The genes are TRBV20-1 and TRBJ1-5; TRBD1 is a possible D gene (5 bases). The V end lost 6 bases, the J end lost 11 bases, and 20 bases lay between the germline ends. The CDR3 sequence is 13 residues long. The germline V gene encodes CDR1 DFQATT and CDR2 SNEGSKA (reference sequence). CDR3 sequence: CSAGRTSLVSQHF. CDR3 nucleotide sequence: TGCAGTGCCGGGAGGACATCGTTGGTATCCCAGCATTTT.

This clonotype was counted a few times. This may be a read error: a much more frequent sequence differs by one nucleotide. The CDR3 end shows no conserved phenylalanine or tryptophan, and so a read error is likely. The genes are TRBV6-5 and TRBJ2-3; TRBD2 agrees at 9 bases. Germline V gene lookup returns CDR1 MNHEY and CDR2 SVGAGI. The trim removed 2 bases at V and 9 bases at J, leaving 3 bases unmatched. The CDR3 is made up of 13 amino acids. This CDR3 is CASSYSLAGTQYY. CDR3 DNA: TGTGCCAGCAGTTACAGTCTAGCGGGGACGCAGTATTAT.

Turning to this clonotype: This may come from a read error, since a much larger clone is one base off. The chain recombines TRBV20-1 with TRBJ2-3; 8 nucleotides agree with TRBD2. CDR3 size: 16 residues. Germline V gene data show CDR1 as DFQATT and CDR2 as SNEGSKA (reference sequence). CDR3 residues: CRAGPLGGLGADTQYF. For the CDR3, the DNA is TGCAGAGCTGGCCCACTGGGGGGACTAGGGGCAGATACGCAGTATTTT.

On this clonotype: A much bigger clone sits one base away, suggesting this may be a read error. V is TRBV29-1 and J is TRBJ2-1; D is perhaps TRBD2 (6 bases). Germline-derived CDR1 and CDR2 are SQVTM and ANQGSEA. This CDR3 spans 18 amino acids. This CDR3 reads CSVEGRTTHSSSYNKQFF. The CDR3 nucleotides are TGCAGCGTTGAGGGACGGACTACACACTCCAGCTCCTACAATAAGCAGTTCTTC.

The sample holds a few counts of this clonotype. Mismatch with germline at one junction end may stem from a read error. This chain connects TRBV4-3 to TRBJ2-5; the D gene is possibly TRBD2 (5 bases). Germline CDR1 and CDR2: LGHNA and YSLEER. The CDR3 loop spans 13 amino acids. The CDR3: CASGQRTQETQYF. The CDR3 DNA reads as TGCGCCAGCGGCCAACGGACTCAAGAGACCCAGTACTTC.

The V call is TRBV20-1, the J call TRBJ2-5, with D hard to call. Trimming took 6 bases from V and 5 from J, leaving 19 bases between them. The length of the CDR3 is 14 residues. The germline V gene has CDR1 DFQATT and CDR2 SNEGSKA (reference sequence). CDR3 in DNA: TGCAGTGCCAGACTCCCCCTCACCTCGGAGACCCAGTACTTC. Its translation: CSARLPLTSETQYF.

The sample holds many counts of this clonotype. The gene calls are TRBV12-3 or TRBV12-4 and TRBJ2-1, with a weak D call TRBD2 (6 bases). Trimming took off 2 bases at V and 7 bases at J, with 12 bases between the two ends. This CDR3 comprises 14 residues. CDR3 amino acids: CASSLRLVGNEQFF. CDR3 sequence (DNA): TGTGCCAGCAGTTTAAGACTAGTGGGGAATGAGCAGTTCTTC.

Regarding this clonotype: Sequence at one end of the junction differs from germline and may be a read error. This rearrangement joins TRBV6-6 to TRBJ2-5, with D unclear. This CDR3 is built from 11 residues. Germline CDR1 is MNHNY and CDR2 is SVGAGI (reference sequence). The CDR3 sequence is CTSSPLETQYF. The CDR3 DNA is TGTACCAGCAGTCCTTTAGAGACCCAGTACTTC.

With respect to this clonotype: A single base separates this from a much larger clone, so it may be a read error. The DNA of the CDR3 is TGCGCCAGCAGCCGAACAATGATGGATGGCTACACCTTC. Translation gives CASSRTMMDGYTF. This chain connects TRBV4-3 to TRBJ1-2; no clear D. Germline loops: CDR1 LGHNA, CDR2 YSLEER. V lost 4 bases to trimming and J lost 6 bases, with 12 bases between them. This CDR3 is built from 13 residues.

This clonotype is a singleton in its sample. Since a much larger clone is just one base distant, this may be a read error. The chain combines TRBV12-3 or TRBV12-4 with TRBJ1-6, with a weak D call TRBD1 (5 bases). This CDR3 spans 16 amino acids. The CDR3 sequence is CASRYGRAMNNSLLHF. Written as DNA, the CDR3 is TGTGCCAGCAGATATGGCAGGGCGATGAATAATTCACTCCTCCACTTT.

In the case of this clonotype: A single base separates this from a much larger clone, so it may be a read error. The chain carries TRBV20-1 and TRBJ1-6; no reliable D call. V dropped 0 bases and J dropped 7 bases, with 13 bases sitting between them. The germline V gene has CDR1 DFQATT and CDR2 SNEGSKA (reference sequence). The CDR3 spans 15 residues. CDR3 protein: CSARDLPEENSPLHF. The CDR3 DNA reads as TGCAGTGCTAGAGACCTCCCAGAGGAAAATTCACCCCTCCACTTT.

Points on this clonotype: The junction departs from germline at one end; a sequencing error may be responsible. The chain joins TRBV6-1 to TRBJ1-4; 8 positions match TRBD1. The CDR3 is made up of 14 amino acids. Germline V gene lookup returns CDR1 MNHNS and CDR2 SASEGT. The CDR3 reads CASNLVRGREKLFF. For the CDR3, the DNA is TGTGCCAGCAACCTTGTCAGGGGGCGGGAAAAACTGTTTTTC.

Regarding this clonotype: A much larger clone differs from this one at a single base, so this may be a read error. V usage is TRBV6-5 and J usage is TRBJ1-1; D gene uncertain. CDR1 and CDR2 (germline): MNHEY, SVGAGI. V was cut by 0 bases and J by 1 base, with 3 bases left in between. The CDR3 consists of 13 residues. CDR3 nucleotides: TGTGCCAGCAGTTACTCATGGAACACTGAAGCTTTCTTT. Encoded protein: CASSYSWNTEAFF.

The chain carries TRBV11-3 and TRBJ2-2, with D possibly matching TRBD2 (5 bases). The CDR3 contains 16 residues. The V end was cut by 5 bases, the J end by 3 bases, with 16 bases between. Germline loops: CDR1 SGHNT, CDR2 YENEEA. The CDR3 DNA reads as TGTGCCAGCAGCACCCTACTAGGTCGCGACACCGGGGAGCTGTTTTTT. Protein: CASSTLLGRDTGELFF.

Concerning this clonotype itself: A read error is possible here, since a much larger clone lies one base away. The gene calls are TRBV20-1 and TRBJ2-3, with a tentative D call TRBD1 (6 bases). CDR3 size: 14 residues. Germline CDR1 is DFQATT and CDR2 is SNEGSKA (reference sequence). Between the trimmed V and J ends, which lost 6 bases and 3 bases, there was a span of 16 bases. The CDR3 region is CSAPNVRGTDTQYF. The CDR3 DNA is TGCAGTGCGCCGAATGTCAGGGGAACAGATACGCAGTATTTT.

Remarks on this clonotype: A read error may account for a junction end that differs from germline. The chain has TRBV6-6 and TRBJ2-3; 12 bases line up with TRBD2. Germline CDR1 reads MNHNY; CDR2 reads SVGAGI (reference sequence). This CDR3 spans 16 amino acids. CDR3 residues: CASSYVLAGGTDAQYF. In nucleotides, the CDR3 is TGTGCCAGCAGTTATGTACTAGCGGGGGGTACAGATGCGCAGTATTTT.

A note on this clonotype: This may arise from a read error, as a much more abundant clone is one base away. V gene TRBV20-1 combines with J gene TRBJ2-1, with 8 bases aligning to TRBD2. Losses at the gene ends were 3 bases for V and 7 bases for J; bases not matched to a gene: 14. This CDR3 region has 16 residues. Germline-derived CDR1 and CDR2 are DFQATT and SNEGSKA (reference sequence). CDR3 coding DNA: TGCAGTGCTAGTGCCCCCTTCAGCGGGACTAGAAATGAGCAGTTCTTC. Translated: CSASAPFSGTRNEQFF.

Only one count was recorded for this clonotype. Here the CDR3 DNA reads TGTGCCAGCACCTGGACAGGGGTTTGCTATCAGCCCCAGCATTTT. The encoded protein is CASTWTGVCYQPQHF. The V gene is TRBV6-1, the J gene TRBJ1-5; 9 nucleotides align to TRBD1. The V gene end was trimmed by 7 bases and the J gene end by 5 bases; junction bases not matched to a gene: 9. The CDR3 totals 15 residues. Germline CDR1 is MNHNS and CDR2 is SASEGT.